What follows is one TCR beta chain and its context. As yet, its antigen is unknown. Per germline, CDR1 KGHSH and CDR2 LQKENI. This CDR3 is 16 amino acids long. The junction had 6 bases not matched to a gene; V was cut back by 6 bases and J by 0 bases. Profiled with immunoSEQ multiplex PCR; TCRdb holds only in-frame clones, not every one. The sample contains some 470,000 clones, over 65% of which appear only once. It was about 100 million PBMCs that unsorted samples used for genomic DNA. The sample is drawn from a study of shared clonotypes between healthy human individuals. Overall study findings and caveats: Few donors limited the genetic and exposure-history diversity represented. An anticipated effect of sequencing depth on clonotype sharing among donors was recognized.

V is TRBV18 and J is TRBJ2-3; 10 bases map to TRBD2. The source is a middle-aged woman in good health. Some clones in this sample may be carry-over from other donors' samples. Sequencing was carried out using PBMCs. This CDR3 reads CASSPWTSGSTDTQYF. In nucleotides, the CDR3 is TGTGCCAGCTCCCCCTGGACTAGCGGAAGCACAGATACGCAGTATTTT.